This TCR beta chain was found in a study of blood T cell repertoires in COVID-19 (dated by TCRdb to between 2020 and 2021). In the study overall: Samples from collaborators originated in the United States, Italy and Spain and spanned both the acute and convalescent phases of COVID-19. The prospective study material was composed of cDNA or gDNA derived from T cells, B-cell-depleted T cells, or PBMCs. Deeply sampled blood TCRbeta repertoires from subjects exposed to, actively infected with, or recovered from COVID-19 were included in the dataset. The repertoires were made available in a free public database intended to serve as a resource for research on the immune response to SARS-CoV-2. Samples were obtained from the ongoing ImmuneRACE study (first 160 participants) and from 1,000 to 1,500 subjects provided by 6 global collaborators. Sample metadata almost always included a de-identified subject ID, COVID-19 status, age in years and sex. Where available, HLA class I and class II types were taken from metadata supplied by the sample provider and were not determined by assay-based typing. The investigation overall reported the following: Clinical and demographic metadata were provided uncurated, with the amount varying by source and participant.

Collaborating institutions collected whole blood in K2EDTA tubes following their own protocols. For TCRbeta analysis, collaborators shipped samples as frozen whole blood, isolated PBMCs, or DNA extracted from either of those sample types. Of note for this clone: Its antigen specificity is not known. There are no base qualities to consult, and no much larger clone falls within one base.

TCRbeta CDR3 regions were amplified from genomic DNA using the immunoSEQ Assay, a bias-controlled multiplex PCR. Per the source publication's procedure: Nucleated cell counts per sample were estimated from amplification of reference gene primers within the assay. Sequence reads were collapsed and filtered to measure the absolute abundance of every unique TCRbeta CDR3 rearrangement. Productive Simpson clonality was computed per sample as the square root of Simpson's diversity index over productive rearrangements. This is the immuneACCESS table as TCRdb keeps it, with only in-frame sequences that have V and J called. A part of the clones is gone; compared with another copy, unresolved V genes explain less than half, and the rest is unexplained. That table is the source of V, J and clone size, and D and trimming were worked out from the DNA. Within this sample are 70,000 or so clones, with around 87% of them counted one time only. The ten largest clones capture under 13% of the sample.

V and J lose 2 bases and 9 bases, and a span of 10 bases separates them. The CDR3 sequence holds 12 residues, the cysteine and phenylalanine included. Just CDR3 DNA is preserved here, 36 bases in frame from base 1. The germline V gene specifies SGHAT as CDR1 and FQNNGV as CDR2. Sequencing was done on a sample of peripheral blood. The V and J genes are TRBV11-2 and TRBJ2-5; tentative D gene TRBD2, with 5 bases matching. This sequence originates from a young woman with acute or convalescent COVID-19. The nucleotide sequence reads as follows: TGTGCCAGCAGCTTATCCGGGGTCCCCCAGTACTTC. This gives the protein CASSLSGVPQYF.